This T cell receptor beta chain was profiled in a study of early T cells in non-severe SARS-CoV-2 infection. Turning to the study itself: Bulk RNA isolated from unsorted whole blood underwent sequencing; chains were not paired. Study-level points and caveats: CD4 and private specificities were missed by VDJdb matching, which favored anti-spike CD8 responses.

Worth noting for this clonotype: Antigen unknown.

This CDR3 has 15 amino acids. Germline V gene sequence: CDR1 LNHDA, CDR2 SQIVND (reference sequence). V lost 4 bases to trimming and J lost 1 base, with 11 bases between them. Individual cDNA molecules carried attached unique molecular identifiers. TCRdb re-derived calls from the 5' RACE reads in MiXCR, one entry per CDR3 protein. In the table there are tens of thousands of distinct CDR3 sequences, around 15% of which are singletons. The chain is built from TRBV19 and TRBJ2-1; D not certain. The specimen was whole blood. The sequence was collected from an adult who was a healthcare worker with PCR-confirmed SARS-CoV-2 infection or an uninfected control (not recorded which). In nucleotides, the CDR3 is TGTGCCAGTAGTAAAAGCGCAACGTCCTACAATGAGCAGTTCTTC. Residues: CASSKSATSYNEQFF.